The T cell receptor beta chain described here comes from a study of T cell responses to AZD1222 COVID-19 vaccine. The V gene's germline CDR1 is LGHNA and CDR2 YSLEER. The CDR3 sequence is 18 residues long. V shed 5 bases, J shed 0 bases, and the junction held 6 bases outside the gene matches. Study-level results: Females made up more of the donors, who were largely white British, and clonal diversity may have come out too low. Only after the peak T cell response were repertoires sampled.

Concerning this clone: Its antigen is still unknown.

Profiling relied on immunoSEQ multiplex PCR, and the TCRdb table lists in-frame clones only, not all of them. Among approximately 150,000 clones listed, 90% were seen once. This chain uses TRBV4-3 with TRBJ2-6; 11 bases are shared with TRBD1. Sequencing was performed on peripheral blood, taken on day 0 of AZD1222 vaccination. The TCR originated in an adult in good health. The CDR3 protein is CASSSRTGGGSGANVLTF. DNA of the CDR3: TGCGCCAGCAGCTCCCGGACAGGGGGCGGCTCTGGGGCCAACGTCCTGACTTTC.